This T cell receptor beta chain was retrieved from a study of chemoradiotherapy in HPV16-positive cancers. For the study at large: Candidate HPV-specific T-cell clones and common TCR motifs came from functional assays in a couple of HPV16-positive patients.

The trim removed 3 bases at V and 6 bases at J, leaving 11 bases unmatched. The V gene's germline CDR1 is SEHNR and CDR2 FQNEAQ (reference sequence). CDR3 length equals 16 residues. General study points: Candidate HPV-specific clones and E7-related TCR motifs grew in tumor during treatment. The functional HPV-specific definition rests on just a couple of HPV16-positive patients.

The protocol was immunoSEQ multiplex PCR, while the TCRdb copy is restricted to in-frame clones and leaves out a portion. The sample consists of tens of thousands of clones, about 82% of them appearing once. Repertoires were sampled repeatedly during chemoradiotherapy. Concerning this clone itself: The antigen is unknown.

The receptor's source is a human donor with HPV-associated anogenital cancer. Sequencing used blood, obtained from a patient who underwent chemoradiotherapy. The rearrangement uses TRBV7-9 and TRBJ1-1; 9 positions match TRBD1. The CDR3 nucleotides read TGTGCCAGCAGCTTCCCGGGACAGGGAAATCGTGCTGAAGCTTTCTTT. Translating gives CASSFPGQGNRAEAFF.